These T cell receptor beta chains were read from a single sample in a study of T cells in Graves' hyperthyroidism and ophthalmopathy. TCRdb reprocessed the multiplex PCR reads with MiXCR, giving one entry per CDR3 protein. This repertoire shows 300,000 to 500,000 distinct CDR3 sequences, about 14% found once; its top ten account for 25% to 30%. Source material: blood. All receptors come from a man in his fifties with Graves' ophthalmopathy. The CDR3 runs from the conserved cysteine through the conserved F or W. Fields, in order: D gene, V gene, clone size, J gene, CDR3 DNA, CDR3 protein. A D gene is named only where the DNA matches it firmly. The size entry is marked missing in some rows and otherwise reads once, few, many or a size class.

d_call: NA; v_call: TRBV29-1; clone_size: NA; j_call: TRBJ2-3; cdr3_nt: TGCAGCGTTAGGGACACTACCACAGATACGCAGTATTTT; cdr3_aa: CSVRDTTTDTQYF
d_call: TRBD2; v_call: TRBV7-9; clone_size: NA; j_call: TRBJ2-5; cdr3_nt: TGTGCCAGCAGGTCAAGATCAAAACCGGGACTAGCGGGAGTAGAACAAGAGACCCAGTACTTC; cdr3_aa: CASRSRSKPGLAGVEQETQYF
d_call: NA; v_call: TRBV20-1; clone_size: many; j_call: TRBJ2-3; cdr3_nt: TGCAGTGCTAGCCCCTCGGGGTTGGGACCAGATACGCAGTATTTT; cdr3_aa: CSASPSGLGPDTQYF
d_call: NA; v_call: TRBV11-1; clone_size: many; j_call: TRBJ2-7; cdr3_nt: TGTGCCAGCAGTTACAACCGGGAAAGGTCCTACGAGCAGTACTTC; cdr3_aa: CASSYNRERSYEQYF
d_call: NA; v_call: TRBV19; clone_size: many; j_call: TRBJ2-2; cdr3_nt: TGTGCCGGCCGCAAGGACTCCCAGGCCGGGGAGCTGTTTTTT; cdr3_aa: CAGRKDSQAGELFF
d_call: NA; v_call: TRBV7-9; clone_size: many; j_call: TRBJ1-1; cdr3_nt: TGTGCCAGCAGCTTAGGTGTCCGTAACACTGAAGCTTTCTTT; cdr3_aa: CASSLGVRNTEAFF
d_call: TRBD1; v_call: TRBV15; clone_size: NA; j_call: TRBJ2-1; cdr3_nt: TGTGCCACCAGCCCCCGACAGGGGTTCTACAATGAGCAGTTCTTC; cdr3_aa: CATSPRQGFYNEQFF
d_call: NA; v_call: TRBV5-1; clone_size: few; j_call: TRBJ2-2; cdr3_nt: TGCGCCAGCAGCCCCTCTAGGGGGGATAACACCGGGGAGCTGTTTTTT; cdr3_aa: CASSPSRGDNTGELFF
d_call: TRBD2; v_call: TRBV6-1; clone_size: NA; j_call: TRBJ2-1; cdr3_nt: TGTGCCAGCAGTGAAGAAACTAGCGGGAGTAATGAGCAGTTCTTC; cdr3_aa: CASSEETSGSNEQFF
d_call: TRBD2; v_call: TRBV19; clone_size: NA; j_call: TRBJ2-1; cdr3_nt: TGTGCCAGTAGTATTTCAGGGCTAGCGGGTCGCAATGAGCAGTTCTTC; cdr3_aa: CASSISGLAGRNEQFF
d_call: NA; v_call: TRBV27; clone_size: NA; j_call: TRBJ1-2; cdr3_nt: TGTGCCAGCAGTTTTGGGGGGGCCGGGAGCTATGGCTACACCTTC; cdr3_aa: CASSFGGAGSYGYTF
d_call: NA; v_call: TRBV7-2; clone_size: NA; j_call: TRBJ2-3; cdr3_nt: TGTGCCAGCAGCTTAATGACGGGAGTCTCAAATACGCAGTATTTT; cdr3_aa: CASSLMTGVSNTQYF
d_call: NA; v_call: TRBV11-2; clone_size: NA; j_call: TRBJ2-1; cdr3_nt: TGTGCCAGCAGCTTAGAGGGGCAGGGCTCCCGCAATGAGCAGTTCTTC; cdr3_aa: CASSLEGQGSRNEQFF
d_call: TRBD1; v_call: TRBV3-1; clone_size: many; j_call: TRBJ2-1; cdr3_nt: TGTGCCAGCAGCCAAGTTACAGGGGTGAATGAGCAGTTCTTC; cdr3_aa: CASSQVTGVNEQFF
d_call: NA; v_call: TRBV6-1; clone_size: many; j_call: TRBJ2-2; cdr3_nt: TGTGCCAGCCCTGGAGGGCCCCTGGTGAACACCGGGGAGCTGTTTTTT; cdr3_aa: CASPGGPLVNTGELFF
d_call: TRBD1; v_call: TRBV20-1; clone_size: many; j_call: TRBJ2-3; cdr3_nt: TGCAGTGTTCCACAGGGGGGCACAGATACGCAGTATTTT; cdr3_aa: CSVPQGGTDTQYF
d_call: NA; v_call: TRBV20-1; clone_size: NA; j_call: TRBJ1-2; cdr3_nt: TGCAGGGTGGGAACAAACTATGGCTACACCTTC; cdr3_aa: CRVGTNYGYTF
d_call: TRBD2; v_call: TRBV5-1; clone_size: few; j_call: TRBJ2-1; cdr3_nt: TGCGCCAGCAGCTTCGGACTAGCGGGAGCCTACAATGAGCAGTTCTTC; cdr3_aa: CASSFGLAGAYNEQFF
d_call: NA; v_call: TRBV7-6; clone_size: many; j_call: TRBJ2-2; cdr3_nt: TGTGCCAGCAGCGCCCCGGGAGTTGCGAACACCGGGGAGCTGTTTTTT; cdr3_aa: CASSAPGVANTGELFF
d_call: TRBD2; v_call: TRBV5-1; clone_size: many; j_call: TRBJ2-7; cdr3_nt: TGCGCCAGCAGCTGGGGGACTAGTAATGTACTCTCCTACGAGCAGTACTTC; cdr3_aa: CASSWGTSNVLSYEQYF
d_call: TRBD1; v_call: TRBV28; clone_size: few; j_call: TRBJ1-2; cdr3_nt: TGTGCCAGCAGTCTTGAACAGGGGCCCTATGGCTACACCTTC; cdr3_aa: CASSLEQGPYGYTF
d_call: TRBD1; v_call: TRBV5-1; clone_size: many; j_call: TRBJ1-6; cdr3_nt: TGCGCCAGCAGCTCCCCGACAGGGGGCCCCTATAATTCACCCCTCCACTTT; cdr3_aa: CASSSPTGGPYNSPLHF
d_call: TRBD1; v_call: TRBV9; clone_size: NA; j_call: TRBJ1-3; cdr3_nt: TGTGCCAGCAGCCCTTGGGACAGATCCTCTGGAAACACCATATATTTT; cdr3_aa: CASSPWDRSSGNTIYF
d_call: TRBD2; v_call: TRBV7-9; clone_size: many; j_call: TRBJ2-4; cdr3_nt: TGTGCCAGCACCCCAGCTCCAAGGCGACTAGCCGGGGAGGCCAAAAACATTCAGTACTTC; cdr3_aa: CASTPAPRRLAGEAKNIQYF
d_call: NA; v_call: TRBV4-1; clone_size: many; j_call: TRBJ2-1; cdr3_nt: TGCGCCAGCAGCCAAGTGGGCCAGCGGTCCTACAATGAGCAGTTCTTC; cdr3_aa: CASSQVGQRSYNEQFF
d_call: TRBD1; v_call: TRBV2; clone_size: many; j_call: TRBJ2-1; cdr3_nt: TGTGCCAGCAGTTTTACCAGGGGGCTTACCCTCCACAATGAGCAGTTCTTC; cdr3_aa: CASSFTRGLTLHNEQFF
d_call: TRBD1; v_call: TRBV5-1; clone_size: few; j_call: TRBJ2-7; cdr3_nt: TGCGCCAGCAGCTTGACAGGGGACTCCTACGAGCAGTACTTC; cdr3_aa: CASSLTGDSYEQYF
d_call: NA; v_call: TRBV5-4; clone_size: few; j_call: TRBJ2-1; cdr3_nt: TGTGCCAGCAGCTTGGCCGGAGGTACTGAGCAGTTCTTC; cdr3_aa: CASSLAGGTEQFF
d_call: NA; v_call: TRBV18; clone_size: many; j_call: TRBJ1-1; cdr3_nt: TGTGCCAGCTCACCCGCGGGGGCAGGAGCTTTCTTT; cdr3_aa: CASSPAGAGAFF
d_call: NA; v_call: TRBV29-1; clone_size: many; j_call: TRBJ2-3; cdr3_nt: TGCAGCGTTGAAGAGGACCTCTTAGATACGCAGTATTTT; cdr3_aa: CSVEEDLLDTQYF
d_call: TRBD1; v_call: TRBV19; clone_size: few; j_call: TRBJ2-1; cdr3_nt: TGTGCCAGTAGACCGGGACAGCCCTACAATGAGCAGTTCTTC; cdr3_aa: CASRPGQPYNEQFF
d_call: NA; v_call: TRBV27; clone_size: NA; j_call: TRBJ2-7; cdr3_nt: TGTGCCAGCAGTTCTCAAGCAATACCCTCCTACGAGCAGTACTTC; cdr3_aa: CASSSQAIPSYEQYF
d_call: NA; v_call: TRBV20-1; clone_size: many; j_call: TRBJ2-4; cdr3_nt: TGCAGTGCTAGAGATCTCAGCAGGAGAGAGTACTTC; cdr3_aa: CSARDLSRREYF
d_call: TRBD1; v_call: TRBV12-3/TRBV12-4; clone_size: NA; j_call: TRBJ1-1; cdr3_nt: TGTGCCAGCAGTTTAGAGGCAGGGGGCATCTCTGAAGCTTTCTTT; cdr3_aa: CASSLEAGGISEAFF
d_call: NA; v_call: TRBV7-2; clone_size: many; j_call: TRBJ2-2; cdr3_nt: TGTGCCAGCAGCCAAACTTTGGCCGGGGAGCTGTTTTTT; cdr3_aa: CASSQTLAGELFF
d_call: TRBD2; v_call: TRBV20-1; clone_size: many; j_call: TRBJ2-3; cdr3_nt: TGCAGTGCTGGGGGGAGTGCGGGAGGAGGTGATACGCAGTATTTT; cdr3_aa: CSAGGSAGGGDTQYF
d_call: NA; v_call: TRBV13; clone_size: NA; j_call: TRBJ2-5; cdr3_nt: TGTGCCAGCAGTCACTCAGAGACCCAGTACTTC; cdr3_aa: CASSHSETQYF
d_call: TRBD1; v_call: TRBV5-6; clone_size: NA; j_call: TRBJ2-7; cdr3_nt: TGTGCCAGCAGCATAAGGACAGGGACCGGTTGGCAGTACTTC; cdr3_aa: CASSIRTGTGWQYF
d_call: NA; v_call: TRBV20-1; clone_size: NA; j_call: TRBJ2-1; cdr3_nt: TGCAGTGCTAGAGGTGGGGTGGGGCAGTTCTTC; cdr3_aa: CSARGGVGQFF
d_call: TRBD2; v_call: TRBV20-1; clone_size: few; j_call: TRBJ2-2; cdr3_nt: TGCAGTGCTAGACGTCGGAACCTTCATAGCGGGGGGAGCACCGGGGAGCTGTTTTTT; cdr3_aa: CSARRRNLHSGGSTGELFF
d_call: NA; v_call: TRBV29-1; clone_size: few; j_call: TRBJ2-1; cdr3_nt: TGCAGCGTTGGAGTTGACAATGAGCAGTTCTTC; cdr3_aa: CSVGVDNEQFF
d_call: TRBD1; v_call: TRBV28; clone_size: few; j_call: TRBJ2-4; cdr3_nt: TGTGCCAGCAGTCCGATGTGGGACAGCCTAGCCAAAAACATTCAGTACTTC; cdr3_aa: CASSPMWDSLAKNIQYF
d_call: NA; v_call: TRBV9; clone_size: NA; j_call: TRBJ2-2; cdr3_nt: TGTGCCAGCAGCGTATTAGAAGGGGCGGGGAAACTGTTTTTT; cdr3_aa: CASSVLEGAGKLFF
d_call: NA; v_call: TRBV5-1; clone_size: many; j_call: TRBJ2-7; cdr3_nt: TGCGCCTCGACGATTGGGGGATCGGAAGAGCAGTACTTC; cdr3_aa: CASTIGGSEEQYF
d_call: NA; v_call: TRBV5-1; clone_size: few; j_call: TRBJ2-2; cdr3_nt: TGCGCCAGCAGCTTCGGCGGGCGGGTCACCGGGGAGCTGTTTTTT; cdr3_aa: CASSFGGRVTGELFF
d_call: TRBD2; v_call: TRBV20-1; clone_size: many; j_call: TRBJ2-1; cdr3_nt: TGCAGTGCTAGTAAGCCGACTAGCGGGAGGTGGAATGAGCAGTTCTTC; cdr3_aa: CSASKPTSGRWNEQFF
d_call: NA; v_call: TRBV7-9; clone_size: NA; j_call: TRBJ1-3; cdr3_nt: TGTGCCAGCAGCTCCTCGTCGAGCTCTGGAAGCACCATATATTTT; cdr3_aa: CASSSSSSSGSTIYF
d_call: TRBD1; v_call: TRBV2; clone_size: NA; j_call: TRBJ2-3; cdr3_nt: TGTGCCAGTCGGGACAGAAGCACAGATACGCAGTATTTT; cdr3_aa: CASRDRSTDTQYF
d_call: TRBD1; v_call: TRBV7-9; clone_size: many; j_call: TRBJ2-7; cdr3_nt: TGTGCCAGCAGCTTAGACTCCCGGGACAGGGTGTTGCTTTACGAGCAGTACTTC; cdr3_aa: CASSLDSRDRVLLYEQYF
d_call: NA; v_call: TRBV2; clone_size: many; j_call: TRBJ2-1; cdr3_nt: TGTGCCAGCAGTGAGTTTGGACAGACGGGGAGTTGGCCCTACAATGAGCAGTTCTTC; cdr3_aa: CASSEFGQTGSWPYNEQFF
d_call: NA; v_call: TRBV3-1; clone_size: NA; j_call: TRBJ2-7; cdr3_nt: TGTGCCAGCAGCCCCATTCGGGCCGGGTACGAGCAGTACTTC; cdr3_aa: CASSPIRAGYEQYF
d_call: NA; v_call: TRBV28; clone_size: many; j_call: TRBJ1-4; cdr3_nt: TGTGCCAGCAGTGGGGACTCCAACAATGAAAAACTGTTTTTT; cdr3_aa: CASSGDSNNEKLFF
d_call: NA; v_call: TRBV7-9; clone_size: many; j_call: TRBJ2-1; cdr3_nt: TGTGCCAGCAGCCTGCCCTCTTCGGTTCCTTACAATGAGCAGTTCTTC; cdr3_aa: CASSLPSSVPYNEQFF
d_call: TRBD2; v_call: TRBV20-1; clone_size: many; j_call: TRBJ2-1; cdr3_nt: TGCAGTGCTAGGGGACTAGCGGGATACAATGAGCAGTTCTTC; cdr3_aa: CSARGLAGYNEQFF